The text below deals with one T cell receptor (beta chain). The germline V and J ends were trimmed by 5 bases and 8 bases, with 13 bases remaining between them. The CDR3 loop spans 13 amino acids. CDR1 and CDR2 (germline): SGHTA, FQGTGA. This specimen comes from a study of technical replicates of blood from several donors. The assay was immunoSEQ multiplex PCR, and TCRdb's table has in-frame clones only and misses some. The data hold more than 90,000 clones, with nearly 96% observed a single time. Material for sequencing was T cells isolated from PBMCs. The TCR originated in a human donor in good health. This sequence joins TRBV7-3 and TRBJ1-3, with a possible D match to TRBD1 (6 bases). DNA for the CDR3: TGTGCCAGCAGCCCCGGACAGATGGACACCATATATTTT. This sequence encodes CASSPGQMDTIYF.